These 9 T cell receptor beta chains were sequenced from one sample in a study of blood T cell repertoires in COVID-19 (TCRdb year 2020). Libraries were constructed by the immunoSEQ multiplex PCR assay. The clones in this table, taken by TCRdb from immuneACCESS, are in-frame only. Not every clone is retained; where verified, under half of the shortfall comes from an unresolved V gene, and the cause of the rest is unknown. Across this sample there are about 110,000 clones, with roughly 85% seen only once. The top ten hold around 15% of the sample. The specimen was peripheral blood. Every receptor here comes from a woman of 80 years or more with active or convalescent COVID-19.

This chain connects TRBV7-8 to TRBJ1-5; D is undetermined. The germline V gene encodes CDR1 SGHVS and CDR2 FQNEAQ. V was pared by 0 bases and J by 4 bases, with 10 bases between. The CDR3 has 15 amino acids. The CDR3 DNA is TGTGCCAGCAGCTTAGCGTTGACAAATAATCAGCCCCAGCATTTT. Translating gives CASSLALTNNQPQHF.

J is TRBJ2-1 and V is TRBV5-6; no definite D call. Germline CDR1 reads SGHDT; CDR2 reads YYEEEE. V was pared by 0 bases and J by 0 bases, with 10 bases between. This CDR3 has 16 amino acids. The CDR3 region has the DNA TGTGCCAGCAGCTTGGTGGGCCTCAGCTCCTACAATGAGCAGTTCTTC. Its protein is CASSLVGLSSYNEQFF.

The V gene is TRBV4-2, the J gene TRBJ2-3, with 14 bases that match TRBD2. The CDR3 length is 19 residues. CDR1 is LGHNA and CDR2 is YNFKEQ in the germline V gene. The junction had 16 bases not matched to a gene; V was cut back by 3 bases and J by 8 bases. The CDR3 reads CASSHRPMTSGRERGTQYF. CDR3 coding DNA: TGTGCCAGCAGCCATCGCCCCATGACTAGCGGGAGGGAGAGGGGTACGCAGTATTTT.

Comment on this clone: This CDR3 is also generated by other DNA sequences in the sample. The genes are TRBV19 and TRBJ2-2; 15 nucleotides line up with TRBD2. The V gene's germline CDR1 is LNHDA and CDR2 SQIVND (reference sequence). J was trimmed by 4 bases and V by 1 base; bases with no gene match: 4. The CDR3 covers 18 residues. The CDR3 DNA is TGTGCCAGTAGTATAGCGGGACTAGCGGGAGGAGTCACCGGGGAGCTGTTTTTT. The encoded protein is CASSIAGLAGGVTGELFF.

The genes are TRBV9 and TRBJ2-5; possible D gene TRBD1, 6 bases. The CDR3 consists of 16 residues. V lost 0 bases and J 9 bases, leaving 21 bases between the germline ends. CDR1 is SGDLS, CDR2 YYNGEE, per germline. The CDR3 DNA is TGTGCCAGCAGCGTAGATGGGGGCGGCGCCCCAGTCCCCCAGTACTTC. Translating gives CASSVDGGGAPVPQYF.

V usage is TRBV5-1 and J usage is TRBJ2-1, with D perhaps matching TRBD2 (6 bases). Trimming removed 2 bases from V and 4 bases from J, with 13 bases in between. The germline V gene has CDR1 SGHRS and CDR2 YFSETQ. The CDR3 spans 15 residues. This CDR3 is CASSLIAEPYNEQFF. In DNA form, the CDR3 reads TGCGCCAGCAGCTTAATAGCGGAGCCGTACAATGAGCAGTTCTTC.

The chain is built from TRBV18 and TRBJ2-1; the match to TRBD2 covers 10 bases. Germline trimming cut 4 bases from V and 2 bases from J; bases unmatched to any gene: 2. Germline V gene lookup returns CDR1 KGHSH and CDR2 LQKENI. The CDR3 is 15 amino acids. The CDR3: CASSRLAGAYNEQFF. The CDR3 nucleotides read TGTGCCAGCTCACGGCTAGCGGGAGCCTACAATGAGCAGTTCTTC.

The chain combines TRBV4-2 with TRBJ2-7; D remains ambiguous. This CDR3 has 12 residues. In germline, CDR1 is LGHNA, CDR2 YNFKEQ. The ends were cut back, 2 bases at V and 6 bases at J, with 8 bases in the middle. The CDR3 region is CASSQPLGEQYF. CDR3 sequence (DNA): TGTGCCAGCAGCCAACCCCTAGGCGAGCAGTACTTC.

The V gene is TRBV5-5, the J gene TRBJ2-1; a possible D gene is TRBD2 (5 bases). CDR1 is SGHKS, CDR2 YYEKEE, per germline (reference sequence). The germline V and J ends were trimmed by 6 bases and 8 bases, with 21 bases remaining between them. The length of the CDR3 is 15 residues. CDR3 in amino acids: CASTIFRAAGDEQFF. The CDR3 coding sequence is TGTGCCAGCACCATATTCCGGGCCGCCGGGGATGAGCAGTTCTTC.